The 5 T cell receptor beta chains reported below all come from one sample, sequenced in a study of blood T cell repertoires in COVID-19 (dated by TCRdb to the early 2020s). Receptor libraries were prepared by the immunoSEQ multiplex PCR assay. Drawn from immuneACCESS, this table holds only the in-frame rearrangements with V and J called that TCRdb kept. Clones are partly lost; checked studies trace under half to an unresolved V gene and leave the rest unexplained. The sample table holds about 59,000 clones, of which roughly four fifths were seen once. Of the sample, about 30% falls within the top ten clones. Sequencing input: peripheral blood. The receptors originated from a man aged 55 to 70 with COVID-19, enrolled during active disease.

The chain links TRBV11-1 to TRBJ1-1; the match to TRBD1 covers 11 bases. The CDR3 loop spans 14 amino acids. V lost 5 bases, J lost 4 bases, and 3 bases stayed unmatched. CDR1 and CDR2 (germline): SGHAT, FQDESV (reference sequence). The CDR3 loop is CASSPGTGGTEAFF. The CDR3 DNA is TGTGCCAGCAGCCCGGGGACAGGGGGCACTGAAGCTTTCTTT.

There are a few counts of this clone. The chain is built from TRBV7-2 and TRBJ2-2; D is uncertain. Germline-derived CDR1 and CDR2 are SGHTA and FQGNSA. Between the trimmed V and J ends, which lost 4 bases and 4 bases, there was a span of 25 bases. CDR3 length equals 19 residues. The CDR3 protein is CASSSVSPRISSVTGELFF. The CDR3 region has the DNA TGTGCCAGCAGCTCCGTGAGCCCCAGGATTTCCAGTGTCACCGGGGAGCTGTTTTTT.

J is TRBJ1-2 and V is TRBV4-1; 12 positions match TRBD1. J lost 3 bases, V lost 4 bases, and 6 bases had no gene match. Germline V gives CDR1 MGHRA, CDR2 YSYEKL. The length of the CDR3 is 16 residues. CDR3 sequence (DNA): TGCGCCAGCAGCCCCCCCGGGACAGGGGGCTACTATGGCTACACCTTC. It yields the protein CASSPPGTGGYYGYTF.

The CDR3 sequence is CASSPTTRGLGGNTIYF. In DNA form, the CDR3 reads TGTGCCAGCAGCCCGACTACCAGGGGACTAGGTGGAAACACCATATATTTT. The chain employs TRBV7-9 and TRBJ1-3, with D possibly TRBD1 on 6 matching bases. V shed 5 bases and J shed 3 bases, with 20 bases lying between them. CDR1 and CDR2 from the germline V gene are SEHNR and FQNEAQ (reference sequence). The CDR3 is made up of 17 amino acids. The whole variable domain, filled in from reference TRBV7-9 and TRBJ1-3, reads DTGVSQNPRHKITKRGQNVTFRCDPISEHNRLYWYRQTLGQGPEFLTYFQNEAQLEKSRLLSDRFSAERPKGSFSTLEIQRTEQGDSAMYLCASSPTTRGLGGNTIYFGEGSWLTVV.

This clone appeared a single time. V usage is TRBV27 and J usage is TRBJ1-2; 7 bases map to TRBD1. V trimming: 3 bases; J trimming: 8 bases; junction bases outside the gene matches: 15. There are 16 residues in the CDR3. In germline, CDR1 is MNHEY, CDR2 SMNVEV (reference sequence). CDR3 sequence (DNA): TGTGCCAGCAGTTTGGGGCCGGGACAGCCCTCTTGGGGCTACACCTTC. It is translated as CASSLGPGQPSWGYTF.